Presented here are 16 T cell receptor beta chains from one specimen sequenced in a study of T-cell memory formation after mild COVID-19. Via MiXCR, TCRdb re-called the 5' RACE reads, giving one row per CDR3 protein. Of fewer than 50,000 distinct CDR3 sequences listed, around 10% are singletons. Sequencing was done on a sample of PBMCs or a T cell subset sorted from them (not recorded which). All receptors derive from a young man who had mild COVID-19 (a few samples of this study predate the infection). Cell type and time point are not known.

CDR3 region: CSAPDEYPQETQYF. In nucleotides, the CDR3 is TGCAGTGCCCCGGATGAGTACCCGCAAGAGACCCAGTACTTC. The chain links TRBV20-1 to TRBJ2-5, with D unresolved. V gave up 6 bases and J gave up 2 bases, with 16 bases separating them. Germline CDR1 is DFQATT and CDR2 is SNEGSKA (reference sequence). This CDR3 spans 14 amino acids.

This clonotype was detected many times. This rearrangement joins TRBV5-6 to TRBJ2-3, with D perhaps matching TRBD2 (5 bases). CDR3 length: 14 amino acids. The V gene's germline CDR1 is SGHDT and CDR2 YYEEEE. Deletions cut 2 bases from V and 4 bases from J, with 11 bases between. Written as DNA, the CDR3 is TGTGCCAGCAGCTTAGGGCTAGCAGCAGATACGCAGTATTTT. Encoded protein: CASSLGLAADTQYF.

This clonotype was counted at least ten times. The chain employs TRBV5-1 and TRBJ2-1; D possibly corresponds to TRBD1 (6 bases). The CDR3 extends over 15 amino acids. V shed 3 bases and J shed 4 bases, with 14 bases lying between them. Germline assignment: CDR1 SGHRS and CDR2 YFSETQ. CDR3 in DNA: TGCGCCAGCAGCTCCGGGACACCCACTTACAATGAGCAGTTCTTC. Amino acids: CASSSGTPTYNEQFF.

V gene TRBV6-2 or TRBV6-3 combines with J gene TRBJ1-1, with 8 nucleotides matching TRBD1. From germline, CDR1 is MNHEY and CDR2 SVGEGT. V lost 7 bases, J lost 0 bases, and 16 bases stayed unmatched. The CDR3 loop spans 18 amino acids. In nucleotides, the CDR3 is TGTGCCAGCAACCTGGACAGGGTAACCCTCACCCTGAACACTGAAGCTTTCTTT. This translates into CASNLDRVTLTLNTEAFF.

This clonotype was found a few times. The rearrangement uses TRBV4-1 and TRBJ1-1; the match to TRBD1 covers 11 bases. With V trimmed by 1 base and J by 3 bases, 4 bases remained unmatched. CDR3 size: 16 residues. Per the germline V gene, CDR1 is MGHRA and CDR2 is YSYEKL. This CDR3 reads CASSQARTGGYTEAFF. CDR3 DNA: TGCGCCAGCAGCCAAGCCCGGACAGGGGGCTACACTGAAGCTTTCTTT.

The chain combines TRBV5-1 with TRBJ2-2; D call uncertain. The V end was cut by 4 bases, the J end by 0 bases, with 10 bases between. The CDR3 is made up of 15 amino acids. Germline CDR1 is SGHRS and CDR2 is YFSETQ. The DNA of the CDR3 is TGCGCCAGCAGCGACGGCGCCGCGAACACCGGGGAGCTGTTTTTT. This encodes CASSDGAANTGELFF.

This clonotype was counted at least ten times. The J gene is TRBJ2-7, the V gene TRBV14, with 7 bases that match TRBD2. This CDR3 spans 16 amino acids. V shed 5 bases, J shed 4 bases, and the junction held 14 bases outside the gene matches. Per the germline V gene, CDR1 is SGHDN and CDR2 is FVKESK. The CDR3 sequence is CASSFGGRMALYEQYF. The CDR3 DNA reads TGTGCCAGCAGCTTCGGGGGGAGGATGGCTTTATACGAGCAGTACTTC. The whole variable domain, remainder taken from reference TRBV14 and TRBJ2-7, is EAGVTQFPSHSVIEKGQTVTLRCDPISGHDNLYWYRRVMGKEIKFLLHFVKESKQDESGMPNNRFLAERTGGTYSTLKVQPAELEDSGVYFCASSFGGRMALYEQYFGPGTRLTVT.

This clonotype was seen a handful of times. This rearrangement joins TRBV20-1 to TRBJ2-3, with D possibly being TRBD1 or TRBD2 (5 bases each). V lost 6 bases, J lost 6 bases, and 19 bases lay in between. The CDR3 totals 14 residues. Germline V gene sequence: CDR1 DFQATT, CDR2 SNEGSKA (reference sequence). CDR3 coding DNA: TGCAGTGCATACCCCCGGGGCCCCGAGGATACGCAGTATTTT. Its translation is CSAYPRGPEDTQYF.

There are a few counts of this clonotype. This chain connects TRBV6-2 or TRBV6-3 to TRBJ2-1, with TRBD2 as a possible D gene (6 bases). The CDR3 consists of 13 residues. Germline lookup yields CDR1 MNHEY and CDR2 SVGEGT. V dropped 8 bases and J dropped 0 bases, with 8 bases sitting between them. For the CDR3, the DNA is TGTGCCAGCGGGGGGAGCTCCTACAATGAGCAGTTCTTC. It encodes CASGGSSYNEQFF.

This clonotype has a count of ten or more. CDR3 region: CASSGGNSMGFTDTQYF. The CDR3 coding sequence is TGTGCCAGCAGTGGCGGAAATAGCATGGGGTTCACAGATACGCAGTATTTT. The rearrangement joins TRBV6-1 to TRBJ2-3; D not certain. This CDR3 has 17 amino acids. Deletions cut 4 bases from V and 2 bases from J, with 19 bases between. Germline assignment: CDR1 MNHNS and CDR2 SASEGT.

A few counts support this clonotype. This rearrangement joins TRBV7-2 to TRBJ1-2; TRBD1 matches 8 bases. Germline V gene lookup returns CDR1 SGHTA and CDR2 FQGNSA. This CDR3 comprises 14 residues. V dropped 7 bases and J dropped 3; count of bases not matched to a gene: 7. The DNA of the CDR3 is TGTGCCAGCAAAGGGGACAGGAGGGACTATGGCTACACCTTC. This translates into CASKGDRRDYGYTF.

V is TRBV6-4 and J is TRBJ2-3; TRBD1 aligns across 12 bases. J gave up 4 bases and V 2 bases, and 1 base lay outside the gene matches. This CDR3 comprises 15 residues. CDR1 MRHNA and CDR2 SNTAGT come from the germline V gene. CDR3 DNA sequence: TGTGCCAGCAGTGACGGGACAGGGGGCGCAGATACGCAGTATTTT. Encoded protein: CASSDGTGGADTQYF.

J is TRBJ1-1 and V is TRBV19; D might be TRBD1 (5 bases). Trimming removed 6 bases at V and 2 bases at J, with 10 bases between. Germline assignment: CDR1 LNHDA and CDR2 SQIVND (reference sequence). The CDR3 consists of 13 residues. This CDR3 reads CASSRAENTEAFF. The CDR3 coding sequence is TGTGCCAGTAGCAGGGCGGAAAACACTGAAGCTTTCTTT.

The count of this clonotype is one. The V and J genes are TRBV4-2 and TRBJ2-5; 11 bases map to TRBD1. The CDR3 is made up of 16 amino acids. Germline-derived CDR1 and CDR2 are LGHNA and YNFKEQ. J gave up 2 bases and V 5 bases, and 7 bases lay outside the gene matches. CDR3 in DNA: TGTGCCAGCAGCTTAGGAGGACAGGGGGCGCAAGAGACCCAGTACTTC. Its translation: CASSLGGQGAQETQYF.

This rearrangement joins TRBV6-6 to TRBJ1-6; D is undetermined. Between the trimmed V and J ends, which lost 0 bases and 5 bases, there was a span of 11 bases. Germline CDR1 is MNHNY and CDR2 is SVGAGI (reference sequence). The CDR3 totals 16 residues. CDR3 sequence reads: CASSYSRADHNSPLHF. For the CDR3, the DNA is TGTGCCAGCAGTTACTCGCGGGCAGATCATAATTCACCCCTCCACTTT.

This clonotype was counted only a few times. This chain connects TRBV7-2 to TRBJ1-2; D not resolved. Trimming removed 4 bases at V and 5 bases at J, with 5 bases between. There are 11 residues in the CDR3. Germline-derived CDR1 and CDR2 are SGHTA and FQGNSA. The CDR3 loop is CASSYQYGYTF. The CDR3 region has the DNA TGTGCCAGCAGCTACCAGTATGGCTACACCTTC.